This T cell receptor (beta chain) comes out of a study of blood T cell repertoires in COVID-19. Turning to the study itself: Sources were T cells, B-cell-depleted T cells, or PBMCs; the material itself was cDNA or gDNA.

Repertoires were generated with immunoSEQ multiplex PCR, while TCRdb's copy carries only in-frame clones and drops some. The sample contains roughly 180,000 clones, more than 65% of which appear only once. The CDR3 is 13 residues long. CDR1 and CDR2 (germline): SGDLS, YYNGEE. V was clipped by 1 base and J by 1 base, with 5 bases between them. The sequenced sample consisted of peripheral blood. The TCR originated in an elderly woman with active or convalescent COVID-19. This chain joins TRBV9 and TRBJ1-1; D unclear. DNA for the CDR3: TGTGCCAGCAGCGTACGAGAGAACACTGAAGCTTTCTTT. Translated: CASSVRENTEAFF. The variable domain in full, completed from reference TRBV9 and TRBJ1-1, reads DSGVTQTPKHLITATGQRVTLRCSPRSGDLSVYWYQQSLDQGLQFLIQYYNGEERAKGNILERFSAQQFPDLHSELNLSSLELGDSALYFCASSVRENTEAFFGQGTRLTVV.